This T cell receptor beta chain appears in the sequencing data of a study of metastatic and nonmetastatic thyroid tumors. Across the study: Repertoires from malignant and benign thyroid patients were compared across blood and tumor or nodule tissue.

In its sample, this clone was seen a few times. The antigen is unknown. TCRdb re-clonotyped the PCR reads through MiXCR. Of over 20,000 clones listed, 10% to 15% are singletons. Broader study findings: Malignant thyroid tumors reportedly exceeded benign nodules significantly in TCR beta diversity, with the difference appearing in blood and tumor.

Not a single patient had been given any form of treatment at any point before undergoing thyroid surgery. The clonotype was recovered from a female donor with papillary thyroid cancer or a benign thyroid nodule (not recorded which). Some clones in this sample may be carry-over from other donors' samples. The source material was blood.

CDR3 protein: CASSAGGTWVGELFF. The CDR3 DNA is TGTGCCAGCAGTGCCGGAGGGACATGGGTCGGGGAGCTGTTTTTT. The chain links TRBV6-1 to TRBJ2-2; D might be TRBD1 or TRBD2, each matching 6 bases. The germline V gene encodes CDR1 MNHNS and CDR2 SASEGT. Deletions cut 4 bases from V and 7 bases from J, with 16 bases between. The CDR3 totals 15 residues.